A selection of T cell receptor beta chains follows, all from one sample in a study of identical twins. TCRdb reanalysed the 5' RACE reads using MiXCR and keeps one entry per CDR3 protein. The table includes approximately 300,000 distinct CDR3 sequences, 9.5% detected once. This same sample was also taken into another study, of yellow fever vaccine responses in identical twins.

Sequences were obtained from CD8+ T cells sorted from blood. Receptor source: a woman under 30 in good health. The CDR3 runs from the conserved cysteine through the conserved F or W. D genes are given only for firm matches. Size tells how often a clone was seen (once, few, many) or the class of an expanded clone, and some rows leave it out.

V gene	CDR3 length	clone size	J gene	D gene	CDR3 protein	CDR3 DNA
TRBV12-3/TRBV12-4	13	-	TRBJ2-2	-	CASSPERIGELFF	TGTGCCAGCAGTCCCGAGAGGATCGGGGAGCTGTTTTTT
TRBV6-1	17	-	TRBJ2-7	TRBD2	CASSPGTSGGAVDEQYF	TGTGCCAGCAGTCCTGGGACTAGCGGGGGGGCAGTTGACGAGCAGTACTTC
TRBV11-3	15	-	TRBJ2-1	TRBD1	CASSLVGTGDNEQFF	TGTGCCAGCAGCTTAGTTGGGACAGGGGACAATGAGCAGTTCTTC
TRBV20-1	15	few	TRBJ2-7	-	CSARDISVQLYEQYF	TGCAGTGCTAGAGATATTTCGGTCCAGCTATACGAGCAGTACTTC
TRBV9	16	-	TRBJ2-3	TRBD2	CASSVAPSSGLDTQYF	TGTGCCAGCAGCGTAGCTCCTTCTAGCGGGTTAGATACGCAGTATTTT
TRBV27	14	-	TRBJ2-7	-	CASSSEDRGYEQYF	TGTGCCAGCAGTTCCGAGGACCGGGGCTACGAGCAGTACTTC
TRBV3-1	16	-	TRBJ2-3	-	CASSQGLTRGPDTQYF	TGTGCCAGCAGCCAGGGATTAACCAGGGGCCCAGATACGCAGTATTTT
TRBV6-5	16	-	TRBJ1-2	TRBD1	CASSFGTTGGDYGYTF	TGTGCCAGCAGTTTCGGAACCACAGGGGGCGACTATGGCTACACCTTC
TRBV12-3/TRBV12-4	13	-	TRBJ2-7	-	CASSSVQGDEQYF	TGTGCCAGCAGTTCAGTACAGGGAGACGAGCAGTACTTC
TRBV24-1	13	few	TRBJ1-1	-	CATSGTENTEAFF	TGTGCCACCAGTGGGACAGAGAACACTGAAGCTTTCTTT
TRBV29-1	14	-	TRBJ1-1	TRBD1	CSVITGAKNTEAFF	TGCAGCGTAATTACAGGGGCCAAGAACACTGAAGCTTTCTTT
TRBV10-1	13	few	TRBJ2-3	-	CASSQDPPDTQYF	TGCGCCAGCTCTCAGGACCCTCCGGATACGCAGTATTTT